This TCR beta chain originates from a study of long-term antiretroviral therapy in people with HIV. Overall study: The earliest specimens came about a decade ahead of the 2015 immediate-ART recommendation. Overall study findings and caveats: Diversity measured after ART increased yet remained under transplant donor controls.

CDR1 and CDR2 from the germline V gene are SNHLY and FYNNEI. The CDR3 covers 15 residues. J gave up 8 bases and V 5 bases, and 12 bases lay outside the gene matches. Notes on this clone: Antigen: not known.

Running of the v3.0 immunoSEQ assay took place at survey level. Sequenced by immunoSEQ multiplex PCR; TCRdb stores in-frame clones only, minus some. This table holds about 39,000 clones, approximately 89% found once. This rearrangement joins TRBV2 to TRBJ1-2, with 9 nucleotides matching TRBD1. The starting material was unsorted PBMCs, obtained 3.1 years after starting antiretroviral therapy. The TCR sequence derives from a woman aged 50 to 60 with HIV. CDR3 protein: CASSPRTGEFGGYTF. Here the CDR3 DNA reads TGTGCCAGCAGTCCCCGGACAGGGGAATTCGGAGGCTACACCTTC.